This T cell receptor beta chain stems from a study of cytomegalovirus exposure and HLA in healthy donors. Points from the study as a whole: Many donors shared some public TCRs, even though most TCR sequences were rare.

Regarding this clone: Its antigen is undetermined.

The V end lost 3 bases, the J end lost 0 bases, and 18 bases lay between the germline ends. The germline V gene has CDR1 SGHRS and CDR2 YFSETQ. The CDR3 is 17 residues long. The table came from immunoSEQ multiplex PCR; TCRdb's copy has only in-frame clones and leaves some out. The sample lists about 170,000 clones; 85% to 90% were seen once. Sequenced: PBMCs. The chain combines TRBV5-1 with TRBJ1-1; D possibly corresponds to TRBD1 (5 bases). The receptor comes from a woman younger than 45 in good health and CMV-seronegative. CDR3 DNA: TGCGCCAGCAGCTATTTAGATGGGGGGATTGTGAACACTGAAGCTTTCTTT. It specifies CASSYLDGGIVNTEAFF.